This T cell receptor (beta chain) was sequenced for a study of Ad26.COV2.S vaccination and SARS-CoV-2 variants. Study-level background: A participant enrolled in the COV1001 Ad26.COV2.S trial arm provided the sample. Ad26.COV2.S, an intramuscular injection, was given once or twice 56 days apart. Study-wide points: The breadth of spike-specific CD8+ and CD4+ T cell responses after vaccination was reportedly substantial.

Sequencing used immunoSEQ multiplex PCR; TCRdb keeps in-frame clones, though not all of them. The sample holds about 680,000 clones, around 89% seen once. This CDR3 has 14 residues. Germline CDR1 reads SGHKS; CDR2 reads YYEKEE (reference sequence). The trim removed 5 bases at V and 3 bases at J, leaving 5 bases unmatched. The treatment is: roughly 20 received Ad26.COV2.S at low or high dose, single or two shots; about 5 received placebo; per-sample allocation not given. Specimens were obtained on day 63 following the first vaccine or placebo injection. An adult aged 18-55 years in Boston served as the donor. With respect to this clone: Its antigen is not known.

The clonotype comes from a person aged 18-65 years who received the Ad26.COV2.S COVID-19 vaccine or a placebo. The sequencing used peripheral blood, collected in a trial of Ad26.COV2.S vaccine versus placebo. The chain recombines TRBV5-5 with TRBJ2-7, with 10 bases aligning to TRBD1. CDR3 nucleotides: TGTGCCAGCAGTCCCCGGGACAGGGGCTACGAGCAGTACTTC. It translates to CASSPRDRGYEQYF.